This TCR beta chain was recorded in a study of post-analysis software for immune sequencing data. Study-level background: Relapsing-remitting, secondary progressive and progressive-relapsing courses of multiple sclerosis were included.

Germline lookup yields CDR1 SGHTA and CDR2 FQGTGA. This CDR3 comprises 17 residues. The V and J ends lost 1 base and 0 bases, in that order; junction bases with no gene match: 5. Unique molecular identifiers were built into the TCR beta cDNA libraries. One entry per CDR3 protein, called by TCRdb with MiXCR from the PCR reads. This table holds roughly 800,000 distinct CDR3 sequences, around 50% found once. Overall study findings and caveats: Elevated frequency relative to controls characterized four to six TRBV segments in patients, TRBV5-6, TRBV5-1 and TRBV20-1 among them.

Details on this clonotype: The antigen is not known.

The origin of this receptor is a girl aged 5 to 17 with multiple sclerosis. The sequencing input was blood. The genes are TRBV7-3 and TRBJ2-3; 9 bases line up with TRBD2. CDR3 amino acids: CASSLKASGISTDTQYF. In DNA, the CDR3 is TGTGCCAGCAGCTTAAAGGCTAGCGGGATAAGCACAGATACGCAGTATTTT.